A selection of T cell receptor beta chains follows, all from one sample in a study of technical replicates of blood from a few donors. Profiled with immunoSEQ multiplex PCR; TCRdb holds only in-frame clones, not every one. In the table there are fewer than 90,000 clones, over 80% of which are singletons. Sequencing was done on a sample of T cells isolated from PBMCs. Receptors were obtained from a human donor in good health. Each CDR3 is given with its conserved first and last residue. Fields, in order: clone size, D gene, V gene, J gene, CDR3 protein, CDR3 DNA. D genes are given only for firm matches. Expanded clones get a size class; other rows say once, few or many, or leave the size out.

>-|-|TRBV11-2|TRBJ1-1
CASSLESPGVFDTEAFF
TGTGCCAGCAGCTTAGAGAGCCCGGGAGTTTTTGACACTGAAGCTTTCTTT
>-|TRBD1|TRBV9|TRBJ1-5
CASSVSGTAGQPQHF
TGTGCCAGCAGCGTATCCGGGACAGCGGGCCAGCCCCAGCATTTT
>-|-|TRBV14|TRBJ2-1
CASSQYGEQFF
TGTGCCAGCAGCCAATACGGGGAGCAGTTCTTC
>-|TRBD2|TRBV6-4|TRBJ2-1
CASSGGSSTYNEQFF
TGTGCCAGCAGCGGCGGGAGTAGCACCTACAATGAGCAGTTCTTC
>-|-|TRBV7-2|TRBJ1-2
CASSPQGYEPWGYTF
TGTGCCAGCAGCCCTCAGGGATACGAGCCTTGGGGCTACACCTTC
>-|-|TRBV10-1|TRBJ1-1
CASSESRGGEAFF
TGCGCCAGCAGTGAGTCCAGGGGCGGAGAAGCTTTCTTT
>-|-|TRBV14|TRBJ1-2
CASSQVTGEVYGYTF
TGTGCCAGCAGCCAAGTTACGGGGGAGGTGTATGGCTACACCTTC
>-|TRBD1|TRBV7-9|TRBJ1-2
CASNQPGGYGYTF
TGTGCCAGCAACCAGCCAGGGGGCTATGGCTACACCTTC
>-|TRBD2|TRBV5-4|TRBJ2-1
CASSSAGAPYNEQFF
TGTGCCAGCAGCTCCGCGGGAGCTCCCTACAATGAGCAGTTCTTC
>-|-|TRBV5-1|TRBJ1-1
CASSTITVNTEAFF
TGCGCCAGCAGCACCATAACGGTGAACACTGAAGCTTTCTTT
>-|-|TRBV11-2|TRBJ1-1
CASSLVPRGNTEAFF
TGTGCCAGCAGCTTAGTACCCCGCGGGAACACTGAAGCTTTCTTT
>few|TRBD2|TRBV11-1|TRBJ2-7
CASSSAGALYEQYF
TGTGCCAGCAGCTCAGCGGGAGCTTTGTACGAGCAGTACTTC
>-|-|TRBV11-2|TRBJ1-2
CASSLDQGPYGYTF
TGTGCCAGCAGCTTAGACCAGGGCCCCTATGGCTACACCTTC
>-|-|TRBV5-6|TRBJ1-5
CASSWGGNQPQHF
TGTGCCAGCAGTTGGGGCGGCAATCAGCCCCAGCATTTT
>-|-|TRBV7-2|TRBJ1-2
CASSFNSLYGYTF
TGTGCCAGCAGCTTTAACAGCCTCTATGGCTACACCTTC
>-|-|TRBV7-3|TRBJ1-1
CASSFGTGTEAFF
TGTGCCAGCAGCTTCGGAACAGGCACTGAAGCTTTCTTT
>-|-|TRBV30|TRBJ2-3
CAWRTGADTQYF
TGTGCCTGGAGGACTGGGGCGGATACGCAGTATTTT
>-|TRBD1|TRBV19|TRBJ2-3
CASSIGTGGGDTQYF
TGTGCCAGTAGTATAGGGACAGGGGGTGGTGATACGCAGTATTTT
>-|-|TRBV30|TRBJ2-3
CAWSPRTDTQYF
TGTGCCTGGAGTCCCCGGACAGATACGCAGTATTTT
>-|TRBD2|TRBV11-3|TRBJ2-5
CASSSTWGTSGRGETQYF
TGTGCCAGCAGCTCAACCTGGGGGACTAGCGGGAGAGGAGAGACCCAGTACTTC
>-|TRBD2|TRBV19|TRBJ2-1
CASSIRTSGEYNEQFF
TGTGCCAGTAGTATACGGACTAGCGGGGAATACAATGAGCAGTTCTTC
>-|TRBD1|TRBV9|TRBJ2-7
CASSVGPGQGSEQYF
TGTGCCAGCAGCGTCGGTCCGGGACAGGGGTCCGAGCAGTACTTC
>-|-|TRBV13|TRBJ2-7
CASSHEYEQYF
TGTGCCAGCAGTCACGAGTACGAGCAGTACTTC
>-|-|TRBV6-1|TRBJ2-7
CASSEAMAYEQYF
TGTGCCAGCAGTGAGGCAATGGCCTACGAGCAGTACTTC
>few|-|TRBV9|TRBJ1-1
CASSGDYTEAFF
TGTGCCAGCAGCGGTGACTATACTGAAGCTTTCTTT
>-|-|TRBV25-1|TRBJ2-5
CASSEYGWRETQYF
TGTGCCAGCAGTGAATACGGATGGAGGGAGACCCAGTACTTC
>once|-|TRBV6-6|TRBJ1-1
CATNLEPPRAFF
TGTGCCACCAATTTGGAACCCCCCAGGGCTTTCTTT
>-|-|TRBV2|TRBJ2-5
CASSGAVGVGETQYF
TGTGCCAGCAGTGGGGCTGTGGGTGTCGGAGAGACCCAGTACTTC
>-|-|TRBV19|TRBJ1-2
CASSISGVLAYGYTF
TGTGCCAGTAGTATTTCGGGAGTCCTTGCCTATGGCTACACCTTC
>-|-|TRBV7-7|TRBJ1-1
CASSHRRNTEAFF
TGTGCCAGCAGCCACCGGAGGAACACTGAAGCTTTCTTT
>-|TRBD2|TRBV25-1|TRBJ2-7
CATQPGLAGVLPEQYF
TGTGCCACCCAACCGGGACTAGCGGGAGTTCTTCCCGAGCAGTACTTC
>once|TRBD2|TRBV19|TRBJ2-4
CASSILQAGDKNIQYF
TGTGCCAGTAGTATTCTCCAAGCGGGAGACAAAAACATTCAGTACTTC
>-|TRBD2|TRBV6-5|TRBJ2-7
CASKSGLAGGEQYF
TGTGCCAGCAAGTCAGGACTAGCGGGAGGCGAGCAGTACTTC
>once|-|TRBV6-5|TRBJ1-4
CASSSTFGEKLFF
TGTGCCAGCAGTAGCACTTTTGGTGAAAAACTGTTTTTT
>-|TRBD2|TRBV5-1|TRBJ2-7
CASSLRGLAYEQYF
TGCGCCAGCAGCTTGAGGGGACTAGCCTACGAGCAGTACTTC
>once|TRBD1|TRBV19|TRBJ1-2
CASSGTGGNYGYTF
TGTGCCAGTAGTGGGACAGGGGGCAACTATGGCTACACCTTC
>-|TRBD1|TRBV5-1|TRBJ1-1
CASSLAGQGISSMNTEAFF
TGCGCCAGCAGCTTGGCGGGACAGGGAATTAGCTCTATGAACACTGAAGCTTTCTTT
>-|TRBD1|TRBV6-1|TRBJ2-5
CASSDLDRGWETQYF
TGTGCCAGCAGTGATCTAGACAGGGGGTGGGAGACCCAGTACTTC
>-|TRBD2|TRBV19|TRBJ2-6
CASSIGGSGALVLTF
TGTGCCAGTAGTATCGGGGGGTCCGGGGCCCTCGTCCTGACTTTC
>-|TRBD2|TRBV5-8|TRBJ2-3
CASSLAGLKESLVTDTQYF
TGTGCCAGCAGCTTGGCGGGACTAAAAGAATCACTAGTAACAGATACGCAGTATTTT
>-|-|TRBV13|TRBJ1-2
CASSRGNYGYTF
TGTGCCAGCAGCCGGGGGAACTATGGCTACACCTTC